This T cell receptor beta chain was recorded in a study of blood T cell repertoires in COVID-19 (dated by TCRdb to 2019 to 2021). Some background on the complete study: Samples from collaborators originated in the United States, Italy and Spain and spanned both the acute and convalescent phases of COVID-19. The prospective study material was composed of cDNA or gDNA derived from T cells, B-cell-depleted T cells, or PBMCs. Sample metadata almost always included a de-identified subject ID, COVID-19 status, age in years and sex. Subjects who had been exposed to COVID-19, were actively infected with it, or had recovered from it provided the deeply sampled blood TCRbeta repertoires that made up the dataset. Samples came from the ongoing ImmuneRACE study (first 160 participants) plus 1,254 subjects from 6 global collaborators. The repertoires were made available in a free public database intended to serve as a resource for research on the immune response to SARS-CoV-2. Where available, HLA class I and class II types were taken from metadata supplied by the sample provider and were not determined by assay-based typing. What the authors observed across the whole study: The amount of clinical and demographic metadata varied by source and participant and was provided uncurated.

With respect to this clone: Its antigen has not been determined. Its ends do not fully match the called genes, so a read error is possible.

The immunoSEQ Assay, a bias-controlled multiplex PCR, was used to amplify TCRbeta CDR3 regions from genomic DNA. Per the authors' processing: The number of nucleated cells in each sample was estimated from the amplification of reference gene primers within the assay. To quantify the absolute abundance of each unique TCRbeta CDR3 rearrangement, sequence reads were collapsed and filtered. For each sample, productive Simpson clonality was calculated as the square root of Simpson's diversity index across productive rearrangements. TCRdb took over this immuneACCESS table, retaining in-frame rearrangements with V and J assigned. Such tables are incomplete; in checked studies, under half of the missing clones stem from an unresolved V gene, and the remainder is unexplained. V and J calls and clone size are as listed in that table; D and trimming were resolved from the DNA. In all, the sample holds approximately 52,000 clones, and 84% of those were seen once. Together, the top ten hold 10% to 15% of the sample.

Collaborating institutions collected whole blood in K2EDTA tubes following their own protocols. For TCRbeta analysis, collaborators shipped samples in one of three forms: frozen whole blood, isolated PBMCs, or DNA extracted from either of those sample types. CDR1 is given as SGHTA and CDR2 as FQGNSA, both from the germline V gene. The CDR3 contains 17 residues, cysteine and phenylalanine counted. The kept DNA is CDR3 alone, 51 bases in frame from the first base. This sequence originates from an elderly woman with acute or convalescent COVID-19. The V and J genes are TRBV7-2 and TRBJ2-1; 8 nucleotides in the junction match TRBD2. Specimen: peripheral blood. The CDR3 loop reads CASSLAAGASSYNEQFF. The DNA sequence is TGTGCCAGCAGCCTAGCAGCGGGGGCGAGCTCCTACAATGAGCAGTTCTTC.